The present T cell receptor beta chain was sequenced within a study of OX40 agonist ivuxolimab in advanced cancers. Regarding the complete study: Ivuxolimab was a fully human IgG2 agonistic monoclonal antibody targeting the costimulatory receptor OX40 (CD134). In the dose-escalation cohort, 65% to 85% of patients were male, and the mean age was roughly 60 years with a range of roughly 20 to 79. Partial responses were achieved by three dose-escalation patients, of whom one had hepatocellular carcinoma and two had cutaneous melanoma. Prior anti-PD-1, anti-PD-L1 or anti-CTLA-4 therapy was permitted, and checkpoint inhibitors had been received by under 50% of dose-escalation patients. Of the approximately 53 patients in dose escalation, some 19 had hepatocellular carcinoma, around 15 had melanoma, 9 had renal cell carcinoma and 9 had head and neck cancer. Peripheral TCRbeta sequencing aimed to test whether ivuxolimab altered TCR sequence diversity and caused clonal T-cell expansion. The paper covers the monotherapy dose-escalation part of the phase I ivuxolimab trial, which included N ≈ 50 patients. Intravenous ivuxolimab was administered to patients every 2 weeks at six dose levels: 0.01, 0.1, 0.3, 1.5, 3 and 10 mg/kg.

V is pared back by 6 bases and J by 1 base, with 7 bases lying between the germline termini. From cysteine to phenylalanine, the CDR3 is 13 amino acids long. Kept here is only the CDR3 DNA, which spans 39 bases and is read in frame from base 1. Sequences SQVTM (CDR1) and ANQGSEA (CDR2) are obtained from the germline V gene. Regarding this clone: The target of this receptor is not known. Base quality data are lacking; no much larger clone is found one base away.

Genomic DNA was isolated from the sorted cells so that the TCRbeta CDR3 region could be sequenced. The immunoSEQ Assay was used to sequence the TCRbeta CDR3 regions. The clones in this table, taken by TCRdb from immuneACCESS, are in-frame only. Not every clone is retained; where verified, under half of the shortfall comes from an unresolved V gene, and the cause of the rest is unknown. The sample contains tens of thousands of clones, 75% to 90% of them found a single time. Clones ranked in the top ten supply roughly 13% of the sample. The paper's findings and limits, for the study overall: Partial responders in the 0.1-3.0 mg/kg groups had among the lowest normalized peripheral clonal expansion, especially among CD8+ T cells. After ivuxolimab, more expanded clones were found on average in CD8+ T cells than in CD4+ T cells. Low levels of normalized T-cell clonal expansion were also seen in some nonresponding patients. At doses of 0.1 to 3.0 mg/kg, clonal expansion of both CD4+ and CD8+ T cells in blood was seen between baseline and week 6. The antigen specificity of the clonally expanded peripheral T cells was not determined.

The trial excluded patients who had a history of autoimmune disease or were on systemic immunosuppression. Peripheral blood for TCR sequencing was drawn from every dose cohort at baseline, at cycle 4 day 1 and at cycle 7 day 1. The samples were taken from a phase I, first-in-human, multicenter, open-label dose-escalation trial of ivuxolimab. Adults with locally advanced or metastatic melanoma, renal cell, hepatocellular, or head and neck squamous cell carcinoma were enrolled in the trial. Before TCR sequencing, CD4+ T cells and CD8+ T cells were sorted from peripheral blood as separate populations.

This clonotype was obtained from an adult with an advanced solid tumor such as melanoma, head and neck, liver or kidney cancer. Here the sequenced sample was CD4+ or CD8+ T cells sorted from blood, taken in a trial of the OX40 agonist ivuxolimab. This chain joins TRBV29-1 to TRBJ2-6; the D segment cannot be called with confidence. CDR3 loop: CSVYTSGANVLTF. The base sequence is TGCAGCGTGTATACATCTGGGGCCAACGTCCTGACTTTC.